These 19 T cell receptor beta chains share one sample of origin, sequenced in a study of blood T cell repertoires in COVID-19. Repertoires were generated with immunoSEQ multiplex PCR, while TCRdb's copy carries only in-frame clones and drops some. The sample has roughly 260,000 clones, 83% seen once; the top ten hold around 3.3%. Sequencing input: PBMCs or T cells enriched from blood (not recorded which). The receptors derive from a woman aged 40 to 55 who had been exposed to COVID-19.

This clone appeared a single time. This chain links TRBV6-5 with TRBJ2-3, with 8 bases matching TRBD1. J was trimmed by 3 bases and V by 8 bases; bases with no gene match: 4. CDR1 MNHEY and CDR2 SVGAGI come from the germline V gene. The CDR3 covers 13 residues. The CDR3 protein is CASRDRTTDTQYF. The CDR3, as DNA: TGTGCCAGCCGGGACAGGACAACAGATACGCAGTATTTT.

The J gene is TRBJ1-1, the V gene TRBV5-1; no firm D call. The CDR3 extends over 13 amino acids. Trimming stripped 4 bases from V and 5 bases from J, with 12 bases between. Per germline, CDR1 SGHRS and CDR2 YFSETQ. For the CDR3, the DNA is TGCGCCAGCAGCCCTAACGGGGTGACTGAAGCTTTCTTT. Its protein product is CASSPNGVTEAFF.

The chain recombines TRBV19 with TRBJ2-6; D possibly corresponds to TRBD1 (5 bases). Germline CDR1 reads LNHDA; CDR2 reads SQIVND (reference sequence). The V and J ends lost 3 bases and 4 bases respectively, with 16 bases between them. CDR3 length equals 17 residues. CDR3 in amino acids: CASSIGHAWGGANVLTF. The CDR3 nucleotides read TGTGCCAGTAGTATCGGCCATGCCTGGGGCGGGGCCAACGTCCTGACTTTC.

This clone appeared a single time. V usage is TRBV5-1 and J usage is TRBJ2-2; 8 positions match TRBD2. CDR1 is SGHRS and CDR2 is YFSETQ in the germline V gene. After removal of 0 bases from V and 5 bases from J, the junction contained 9 bases not matched to a gene. This CDR3 is 17 amino acids long. CDR3 amino acids: CASSLGPTSGDTGELFF. The CDR3 DNA reads as TGCGCCAGCAGCTTGGGCCCTACTAGCGGAGATACCGGGGAGCTGTTTTTT.

This rearrangement joins TRBV19 to TRBJ1-1; D not resolved. V was clipped by 3 bases and J by 2 bases, with 13 bases between them. CDR1 and CDR2 (germline): LNHDA, SQIVND (reference sequence). The CDR3 sequence is 15 residues long. The CDR3 nucleotides read TGTGCCAGTAGTATGGCAGGCGTTACTAACACTGAAGCTTTCTTT. Translated: CASSMAGVTNTEAFF. The full variable domain, with the rest looked up from reference TRBV19 and TRBJ1-1, is DGGITQSPKYLFRKEGQNVTLSCEQNLNHDAMYWYRQDPGQGLRLIYYSQIVNDFQKGDIAEGYSVSREKKESFPLTVTSAQKNPTAFYLCASSMAGVTNTEAFFGQGTRLTVV.

Comment on this clone: This sample includes further DNA sequences coding for the same CDR3. V usage is TRBV24-1 and J usage is TRBJ1-4; TRBD1 matches 9 bases. With 4 bases clipped from V and 8 bases from J, the junction kept 7 bases outside the gene matches. Germline loops: CDR1 KGHDR, CDR2 SFDVKD. The CDR3 extends over 15 amino acids. The DNA for the CDR3 is TGTGCCACCAGTGAGGCCGGGACAGGGAACGAAAAACTGTTTTTT. It encodes CATSEAGTGNEKLFF.

The count of this clone is one. V usage is TRBV5-6 and J usage is TRBJ1-2; D call uncertain. Germline V gene lookup returns CDR1 SGHDT and CDR2 YYEEEE. V lost 3 bases and J lost 4, with 16 bases in between. The CDR3 spans 15 residues. The CDR3 DNA reads as TGTGCCAGCAGCTCGAGTAACCTTCGTCCCTATGGCTACACCTTC. Its translation is CASSSSNLRPYGYTF.

The chain uses TRBV28 and TRBJ1-5; D perhaps matches TRBD1 (5 bases). V was shortened by 6 bases and J by 2 bases, with 14 bases between the two germline ends. Per the germline V gene, CDR1 is MDHEN and CDR2 is SYDVKM. This CDR3 contains 15 residues. CDR3 region: CASSPGIGGNQPQHF. The CDR3 nucleotides read TGTGCCAGCAGCCCAGGGATCGGTGGCAATCAGCCCCAGCATTTT.

The chain combines TRBV7-9 with TRBJ2-2, with a possible D match to TRBD1 (6 bases). From germline, CDR1 is SEHNR and CDR2 FQNEAQ (reference sequence). This CDR3 has 15 amino acids. V lost 5 bases and J 2 bases, leaving 12 bases between the germline ends. The CDR3, as DNA: TGTGCCAGCAGCATACTAGGGGGAAACACCGGGGAGCTGTTTTTT. It codes for CASSILGGNTGELFF.

The chain links TRBV7-2 to TRBJ2-7, with 11 bases matching TRBD2. Germline trimming cut 2 bases from V and 6 bases from J; bases unmatched to any gene: 3. This CDR3 is built from 14 residues. CDR1 is SGHTA and CDR2 is FQGNSA in the germline V gene. The CDR3 nucleotides read TGTGCCAGCAGCTTAAAACTAGCGGGGGCCGAGCAGTACTTC. Its translation: CASSLKLAGAEQYF.

This clone was counted only a few times. The CDR3 region is CASSATGDTQYF. The CDR3 DNA sequence: TGTGCCAGCAGCGCCACAGGGGACACGCAGTATTTT. The V and J genes are TRBV2 and TRBJ2-3; the match to TRBD1 covers 7 bases. V shed 6 bases, J shed 9 bases, and the junction held 6 bases outside the gene matches. The CDR3 extends over 12 amino acids. Germline V CDR1 and CDR2: SNHLY, FYNNEI.

The rearrangement links TRBV7-2 to TRBJ1-4; D is undetermined. Germline V gene sequence: CDR1 SGHTA, CDR2 FQGNSA. V lost 5 bases and J 7 bases, leaving 14 bases between the germline ends. This CDR3 is 14 amino acids long. Written as DNA, the CDR3 is TGTGCCAGCAGCGGTCATTTCTCTAGTGAAAAACTGTTTTTT. Protein: CASSGHFSSEKLFF.

The V call is TRBV6-4, the J call TRBJ2-3; tentatively, D is TRBD1 (6 bases). The CDR3 consists of 13 residues. Germline CDR1 is MRHNA and CDR2 is SNTAGT. V lost 6 bases and J 4 bases, leaving 11 bases between the germline ends. In DNA, the CDR3 is TGTGCCAGCAGGGGACCAGGGGCAGATACGCAGTATTTT. Residues: CASRGPGADTQYF.

This chain uses TRBV28 with TRBJ1-5, with 12 bases fitting TRBD1. V shed 6 bases, J shed 6 bases, and the junction held 3 bases outside the gene matches. Germline V lookup: CDR1 MDHEN, CDR2 SYDVKM. The CDR3 is 14 residues long. The CDR3 spells CASRGTGGPQPQHF. CDR3 coding DNA: TGTGCCAGCAGAGGGACAGGGGGCCCTCAGCCCCAGCATTTT.

This chain uses TRBV29-1 with TRBJ1-1, with no clear D. Germline CDR1 is SQVTM and CDR2 is ANQGSEA. V gave up 6 bases and J gave up 5 bases, with 16 bases separating them. This CDR3 comprises 13 residues. CDR3 DNA sequence: TGCAGCGTAGCTAGCCAGACGAGGACTGAAGCTTTCTTT. Residues: CSVASQTRTEAFF.

The J gene is TRBJ1-1, the V gene TRBV6-5; unclear D gene. From germline, CDR1 is MNHEY and CDR2 SVGAGI. The CDR3 extends over 13 amino acids. V was trimmed by 5 bases and J by 11 bases, leaving 18 bases between them. The CDR3 loop reads CASSNPGRGVAFF. CDR3 sequence (DNA): TGTGCCAGCAGTAATCCCGGCCGCGGGGTTGCTTTCTTT.

This chain connects TRBV4-2 to TRBJ1-5; D is unclear. Per germline, CDR1 LGHNA and CDR2 YNFKEQ. Trimming left V 0 bases short and J 0 bases short, with 9 bases between. This CDR3 contains 16 residues. The CDR3: CASSQDFAVSNQPQHF. CDR3 DNA sequence: TGTGCCAGCAGCCAAGATTTCGCAGTTAGCAATCAGCCCCAGCATTTT.

The sample holds many counts of this clone. The chain joins TRBV4-1 to TRBJ1-5; 7 positions agree with TRBD1. The V gene end was trimmed by 0 bases and the J gene end by 0 bases; junction bases not matched to a gene: 8. The CDR3 runs 18 residues. The germline gives CDR1 MGHRA, CDR2 YSYEKL. CDR3 nucleotides: TGCGCCAGCAGCCAAGATGGGGACAGAGCTTATAGCAATCAGCCCCAGCATTTT. Translation: CASSQDGDRAYSNQPQHF.

The V call is TRBV30, the J call TRBJ1-6; no clear D. The germline CDR1 and CDR2 sequences are GTSNPN and SVGIG (reference sequence). V was shortened by 3 bases and J by 13 bases, with 16 bases between the two germline ends. This CDR3 spans 13 amino acids. The CDR3 DNA is TGTGCCTGGAGAGAGGGATCTTCAGCGCCCCTCCACTTT. Protein product: CAWREGSSAPLHF.